This T cell receptor (beta chain) was recovered during a study of T-cell reconstitution after alpha-beta-depleted transplantation in children. Study-wide results and limits: The main origin of T-cell counts and diversity one year after transplant was newly produced T cells. Some patients' high day-60 TCRbeta diversity was attributed to recipient cells surviving conditioning.

The germline gives CDR1 SEHNR, CDR2 FQNEAQ (reference sequence). The germline V and J ends were trimmed by 0 bases and 8 bases, with 9 bases remaining between them. CDR3 length equals 13 residues. In its sample, this clonotype was seen many times. The antigen is not known. Unique molecular identifiers featured in how the TCRbeta library was prepared. TCRdb called the PCR reads again in MiXCR, with one record for every CDR3 protein. Among around 580,000 distinct CDR3 sequences, 20% to 25% were seen once, and the ten largest hold roughly 14%. V is TRBV7-9 and J is TRBJ2-3; perhaps TRBD2 as D (5 bases). The sample consisted of PBMCs, mostly from graft donor cells, taken 360 days after TCRalphabeta/CD19-depleted stem cell transplant. The TCR comes from a boy under two years old who had a stem cell transplant for acute myeloid leukemia, so the T cells may come from the graft donor. The CDR3 reads CASSLALRGTQYF. In DNA, the CDR3 is TGTGCCAGCAGCTTAGCCCTTCGGGGTACGCAGTATTTT.